These 9 T cell receptor beta chains originate from one sample sequenced in a study of blood T cell repertoires in COVID-19. Assay used: immunoSEQ multiplex PCR; TCRdb lists only in-frame clones, some missing. The sample has under 75,000 clones, over 70% seen once. Sequencing was performed on peripheral blood. Receptor source: an older man who had recovered from COVID-19.

The chain carries TRBV21-1 and TRBJ1-3; TRBD1 is taken as the D call from the table, unchecked against the DNA. TRBV21-1 is given as a pseudogene. The CDR3 sequence is 19 residues long. DNA for the CDR3: TGTGCCAGCAGCAAAGGATACAGGGGCCAAATCCTCTCTGGAAACACCATATATTTT. Encoded protein: CASSKGYRGQILSGNTIYF.

This clone occurred once. As DNA, the CDR3 is TGTGCCAGCAGCTTACTACTCAGCGGCTACGAGCAGTACTTC. The encoded protein is CASSLLLSGYEQYF. The rearrangement links TRBV7-9 to TRBJ2-7, with D maybe TRBD2 (5 bases). CDR3 length equals 14 residues. V was clipped by 2 bases and J by 3 bases, with 11 bases between them. Germline lookup yields CDR1 SEHNR and CDR2 FQNEAQ (reference sequence). The full variable domain, rest sourced from reference TRBV7-9 and TRBJ2-7, is DTGVSQNPRHKITKRGQNVTFRCDPISEHNRLYWYRQTLGQGPEFLTYFQNEAQLEKSRLLSDRFSAERPKGSFSTLEIQRTEQGDSAMYLCASSLLLSGYEQYFGPGTRLTVT.

The CDR3 region is CASSLDRERQPQHF. CDR3 DNA sequence: TGTGCCAGCAGCTTGGACAGGGAACGTCAGCCCCAGCATTTT. The gene calls are TRBV7-2 and TRBJ1-5, with 8 bases identical to TRBD1. The germline CDR1 and CDR2 sequences are SGHTA and FQGNSA. Trimming at V came to 3 bases and at J to 6 bases, leaving 4 bases not matched to a gene. This CDR3 is 14 amino acids long.

The V and J genes are TRBV28 and TRBJ2-5; 8 bases are shared with TRBD2. Germline trimming cut 5 bases from V and 1 base from J; bases unmatched to any gene: 6. This CDR3 spans 15 amino acids. The germline CDR1 and CDR2 sequences are MDHEN and SYDVKM. The CDR3 sequence: CASSPPGGGQETQYF. In nucleotides, the CDR3 is TGTGCCAGCAGTCCCCCGGGGGGGGGCCAAGAGACCCAGTACTTC.

The genes are TRBV30 and TRBJ2-7; D may be TRBD2 (5 bases). With 2 bases removed from V and 3 bases from J, the gap between germline ends came to 11 bases. CDR1 is GTSNPN and CDR2 is SVGIG in the germline V gene (reference sequence). The length of the CDR3 is 13 residues. This CDR3 reads CAWSRGVIYEQYF. The CDR3 bases are TGTGCCTGGAGTCGGGGTGTAATCTACGAGCAGTACTTC.

The gene calls are TRBV6-5 and TRBJ2-7; the match to TRBD1 covers 7 bases. CDR1 is MNHEY, CDR2 SVGAGI, per germline. Trimming removed 4 bases from V and 1 base from J; junction bases left unmatched: 7. This CDR3 contains 15 residues. The CDR3 bases are TGTGCCAGCAGTTCCGAGACAGGGAGATCCTACGAGCAGTACTTC. It yields the protein CASSSETGRSYEQYF.

The chain combines TRBV20-1 with TRBJ2-7; D is possibly TRBD2 (6 bases). The V gene's germline CDR1 is DFQATT and CDR2 SNEGSKA (reference sequence). The CDR3 is 11 residues long. Trimming took 6 bases from V and 3 from J, leaving 9 bases between them. In DNA form, the CDR3 reads TGCAGTGCCAGGAGGGGCTACGAGCAGTACTTC. Protein sequence: CSARRGYEQYF.

This clone was recorded a few times. The chain combines TRBV30 with TRBJ2-7; TRBD2 agrees at 10 bases. Germline-derived CDR1 and CDR2 are GTSNPN and SVGIG (reference sequence). CDR3 length: 13 residues. CDR3 nucleotide sequence: TGTGCTTTCCAAAGCGGGGGGGGAGGCGAGCAGTACTTC. Its translation is CAFQSGGGGEQYF.

The CDR3 nucleotides read TGTGCCAGTAGTATAGCGGGGGGGCCTATCACCGGGGAGCTGTTTTTT. Its protein is CASSIAGGPITGELFF. The J gene is TRBJ2-2, the V gene TRBV19; TRBD2 matches at 8 bases. V dropped 1 base and J dropped 4; count of bases not matched to a gene: 5. Germline lookup yields CDR1 LNHDA and CDR2 SQIVND (reference sequence). This CDR3 is 16 amino acids long.